Reported below is one T cell receptor (beta chain). The target antigen is unknown. This specimen belongs to a study of shared clonotypes between healthy human individuals. Study observations and caveats: Clonotypes that were shared across a few donors made up approximately 5.1% of naive CD4 clonotypes. Memory subsets had estimated richness that was generally smaller than that of naive subsets.

This CDR3 has 14 amino acids. CDR1 is MDHEN and CDR2 is SYDVKM in the germline V gene. The ends lost 6 bases at V and 8 bases at J; junction bases unmatched: 9. For sorted subsets, about 200 ng DNA per replicate equaled about 31,000 T cell genomes. Method: immunoSEQ multiplex PCR; TCRdb's copy keeps in-frame clones and lacks some. The sample records 2,100,000 or so clones, almost 96% being singletons. The source is a man between 18 and 29 years old in good health. V is TRBV28 and J is TRBJ1-4; the match to TRBD1 covers 7 bases. Sequencing was performed on naive CD4+ T cells sorted from blood. The subset is: CD45RA+ positively selected. The chain's CDR3 is CASSRGFGIEKLFF. The CDR3 coding sequence is TGTGCCAGCAGCAGGGGGTTCGGGATCGAAAAACTGTTTTTT.